This T cell receptor beta chain stems from a study of beta chain features in type 1 diabetes. Findings and limits, study-wide: A moderate, significant TCRB CDR3 shortening appeared in type 1 diabetes across four CD4+ subsets. Among type 1 diabetes patients, VDJ junctions had fewer insertions and more deletions.

Remarks on this clone: Its specificity is not known.

Germline V gene sequence: CDR1 LNHNV, CDR2 YYDKDF (reference sequence). V was shortened by 8 bases and J by 0 bases, with 20 bases between the two germline ends. The CDR3 covers 17 residues. Staining for CD45RO/CCR7/CD25/CD127/CD95/CD27 allowed sorting of CD4+ naive, central memory, regulatory and stem cell-like memory cells. Each sorted population was over 98% pure. All of the isolated RNA was reverse transcribed, so expressed TCRB transcripts were sequenced. The repertoire was sequenced with immunoSEQ multiplex PCR; TCRdb's copy has only in-frame clones and lacks some. The sample has about 140,000 clones, roughly 10% seen once.

Sequencing input: central memory CD4+ T cells from blood. The chain couples TRBV15 to TRBJ2-1, with D tentatively TRBD2 (7 bases). The source is a woman in her thirties or forties in good health. The CDR3 here is CATSGGGVLSSYNEQFF. DNA for the CDR3: TGTGCCACCTCCGGAGGGGGGGTTCTAAGCTCCTACAATGAGCAGTTCTTC.